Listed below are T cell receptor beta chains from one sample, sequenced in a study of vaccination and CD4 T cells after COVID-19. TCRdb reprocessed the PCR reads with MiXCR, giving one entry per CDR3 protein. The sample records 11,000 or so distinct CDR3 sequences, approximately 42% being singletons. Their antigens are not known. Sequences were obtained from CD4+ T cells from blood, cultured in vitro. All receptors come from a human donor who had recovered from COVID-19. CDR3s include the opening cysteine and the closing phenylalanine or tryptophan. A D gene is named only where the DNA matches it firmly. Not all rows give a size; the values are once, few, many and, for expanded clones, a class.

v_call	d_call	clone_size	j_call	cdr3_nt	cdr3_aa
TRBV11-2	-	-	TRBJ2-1	TGTGCCAGCAGCCCCGTGAGGGGCAGGGCCAATGAGCAGTTCTTC	CASSPVRGRANEQFF
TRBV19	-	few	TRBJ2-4	TGTGCCAGTAGTCCTCCGGACGGCATTTTGGGGATTCAGTACTTC	CASSPPDGILGIQYF
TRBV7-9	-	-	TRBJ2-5	TGTGCCAGCAGCTTATCAGCAGGGGAAGAGACCCAGTACTTC	CASSLSAGEETQYF
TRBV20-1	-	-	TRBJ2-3	TGCAGTGCTCCAGACTACTACACAGATACGCAGTATTTT	CSAPDYYTDTQYF
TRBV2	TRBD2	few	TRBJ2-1	TGTGCCAGCATGGTTAGCGGGGGTGGTGAGCAGTTCTTC	CASMVSGGGEQFF
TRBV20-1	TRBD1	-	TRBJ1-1	TGCAGTGCTAGGATACAAACAGGGGGTGGGACTGAAGCTTTCTTT	CSARIQTGGGTEAFF
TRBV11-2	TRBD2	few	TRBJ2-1	TGTGCCAGCAGCTTTTATCCCGGGGGGGCGCATAATGAGCAGTTCTTC	CASSFYPGGAHNEQFF
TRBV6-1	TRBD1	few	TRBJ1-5	TGTGCCAGCAGGGACAGACAGGGACAGCCCCAGCATTTT	CASRDRQGQPQHF
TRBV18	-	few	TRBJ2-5	TGTGCCAGCTCACGTCGGGTATCGGGCCAAGAGACCCAGTACTTC	CASSRRVSGQETQYF
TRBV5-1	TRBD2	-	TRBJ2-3	TGCGCCAGCAGCTTGGCGAGACTAGCGGGGGCGCAGGGAACAGATACGCAGTATTTT	CASSLARLAGAQGTDTQYF
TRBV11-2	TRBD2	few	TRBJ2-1	TGTGCCAGCAGGCAGCTAGCGGGGGGCCGGAGCTCCTACAATGAGCAGTTCTTC	CASRQLAGGRSSYNEQFF
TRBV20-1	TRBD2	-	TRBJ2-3	TGCAGTGCTAGAGCCAGCGGGGGGGTGGGGTATACGCAGTATTTT	CSARASGGVGYTQYF
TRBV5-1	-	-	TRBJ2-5	TGCGCCAGCAGCTCTTCGGACTTGAGGGAGACCCAGTACTTC	CASSSSDLRETQYF
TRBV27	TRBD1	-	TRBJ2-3	TGTGCCAGCAGTTTATCGTTTACAGGGGTCCCCGATACGCAGTATTTT	CASSLSFTGVPDTQYF
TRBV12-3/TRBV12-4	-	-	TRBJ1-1	TGTGCCAGCAGTTTTGGAACGAACACTGAAGCTTTCTTT	CASSFGTNTEAFF
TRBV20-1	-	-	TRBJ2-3	TGCAGTGCCCAAGGGGGGGTGGGGGGCACAGATACGCAGTATTTT	CSAQGGVGGTDTQYF
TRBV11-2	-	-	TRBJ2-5	TGTGCCAGCTTAGCCGGGGAGACCCAGTACTTC	CASLAGETQYF
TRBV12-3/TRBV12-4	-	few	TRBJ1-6	TGTGCCAGCAGCCGGGACACCTATTCACCCCTCCACTTT	CASSRDTYSPLHF
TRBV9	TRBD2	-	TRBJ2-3	TGTGCCAGCAGCGCCCGGGGGGGCGGCACAGATACGCAGTATTTT	CASSARGGGTDTQYF
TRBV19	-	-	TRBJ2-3	TGTGCCAGTAGTCCCCAGGGGGGTTCCCCCACAGATACGCAGTATTTT	CASSPQGGSPTDTQYF
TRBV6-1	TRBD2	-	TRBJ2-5	TGTGCCAGCAGTGGTTATAGCGGGAGGGGTTCGGAGACCCAGTACTTC	CASSGYSGRGSETQYF
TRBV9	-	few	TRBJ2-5	TGTGCCAGCAGCCTGAGCGTAGGGCCTGGAGAGACCCAGTACTTC	CASSLSVGPGETQYF
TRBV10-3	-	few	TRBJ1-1	TGTGCCACCGTGGGGTCACGAAACACTGAAGCTTTCTTT	CATVGSRNTEAFF
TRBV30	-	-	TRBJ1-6	TGTGCCTGGGGAGCTCATGAGGGTAGACATAATTCACCCCTCCACTTT	CAWGAHEGRHNSPLHF
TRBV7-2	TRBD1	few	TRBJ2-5	TGTGCCAGCAGCTCGCAAGGGGACAGTCAAGAGACCCAGTACTTC	CASSSQGDSQETQYF
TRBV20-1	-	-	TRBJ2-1	TGCAGTGCTATGACAGGGACTTACAATGAGCAGTTCTTC	CSAMTGTYNEQFF
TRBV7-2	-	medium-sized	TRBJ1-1	TGTGCCAGCAGCCCCTCGACACTGAACACTGAAGCTTTCTTT	CASSPSTLNTEAFF
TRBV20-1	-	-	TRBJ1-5	TGCAGTGCTACCGGGAGTAATGTAGGCAATCAGCCCCAGCATTTT	CSATGSNVGNQPQHF
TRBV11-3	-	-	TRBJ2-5	TGTGCCAGCAGCTTAGGCTGGGAGACCCAGTACTTC	CASSLGWETQYF
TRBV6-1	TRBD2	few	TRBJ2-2	TGTGCCAGCACAACTAGCGATTACATCGGGGAGCTGTTTTTT	CASTTSDYIGELFF
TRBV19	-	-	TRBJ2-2	TGTGCCAGTAGAATACCCCCTTGGACTTCAGGTGGGACCGGGGAGCTGTTTTTT	CASRIPPWTSGGTGELFF
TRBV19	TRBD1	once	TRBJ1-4	TGTGCCAGTAGTCCTGGTACAGGGGGCAATGAAAAACTGTTTTTT	CASSPGTGGNEKLFF
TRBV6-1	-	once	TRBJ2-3	TGTGCCAGCAGCCGCTCTGGCGATACGCAGTATTTT	CASSRSGDTQYF
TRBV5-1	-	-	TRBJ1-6	TGCGCCAGCAGCGAGGGGTGGGGGGGGCCCGAATCACCCCTCCACTTT	CASSEGWGGPESPLHF